The 24 T cell receptor beta chains below all came from one sample that was sequenced in a study of OX40 agonist ivuxolimab in advanced cancers. Using immunoSEQ multiplex PCR, the repertoire was profiled, and TCRdb retains in-frame clones only, with some absent. This table holds around 37,000 clones, roughly 80% found once. The source material was CD4+ or CD8+ T cells sorted from blood, sampled in a trial of the OX40 agonist ivuxolimab. The receptors derive from an adult with an advanced solid tumor such as melanoma, head and neck, liver or kidney cancer.

This chain joins TRBV7-9 and TRBJ2-2, with a weak D call TRBD1 (5 bases). Trimming left V 5 bases short and J 3 bases short, with 16 bases between. The CDR3 covers 16 residues. In germline, CDR1 is SEHNR, CDR2 FQNEAQ (reference sequence). The CDR3 sequence is CASSRLRGTDTGELFF. The CDR3 nucleotides are TGTGCCAGCAGCCGATTAAGGGGCACGGACACCGGGGAGCTGTTTTTT.

The chain couples TRBV27 to TRBJ1-2, with a possible D match to TRBD1 (5 bases). Trimming pared 5 bases from V and 7 bases from J, leaving 17 bases between. Germline CDR1 and CDR2: MNHEY and SMNVEV (reference sequence). The length of the CDR3 is 14 residues. CDR3 in DNA: TGTGCCAGCAGTCCCCGGGACTCCTCTCCTGGCTACACCTTC. This translates into CASSPRDSSPGYTF.

This clone has more than one count but fewer than ten. This chain links TRBV11-2 with TRBJ1-1; TRBD1 agrees at 8 bases. The CDR3 is 17 amino acids. Losses at the gene ends were 1 base for V and 1 base for J; bases not matched to a gene: 8. Germline values: CDR1 SGHAT, CDR2 FQNNGV. CDR3 loop: CASSLARGLRSNTEAFF. The CDR3 DNA reads TGTGCCAGCAGCTTAGCCAGGGGGCTACGTTCGAACACTGAAGCTTTCTTT.

The rearrangement joins TRBV5-1 to TRBJ2-1, with D possibly matching TRBD1 (6 bases). From germline, CDR1 is SGHRS and CDR2 YFSETQ. This CDR3 has 15 residues. Trimming pared 0 bases from V and 6 bases from J, leaving 13 bases between. The CDR3 loop reads CASSLAGRGLNEQFF. CDR3 in DNA: TGCGCCAGCAGCTTGGCCGGCAGGGGCCTCAATGAGCAGTTCTTC.

This chain uses TRBV27 with TRBJ1-4, with D maybe TRBD1 (5 bases). Germline CDR1 MNHEY, CDR2 SMNVEV (reference sequence). The length of the CDR3 is 13 residues. The V and J ends lost 5 bases and 7 bases respectively, with 11 bases between them. The CDR3 DNA reads TGTGCCAGCAGTCTCCGACAGAGTGAAAAACTGTTTTTT. This codes for CASSLRQSEKLFF.

This clone occurred many times. This chain uses TRBV19 with TRBJ1-5; 8 nucleotides match TRBD1. The germline gives CDR1 LNHDA, CDR2 SQIVND (reference sequence). This CDR3 has 15 residues. Trimming took 2 bases from V and 2 from J; bases not matched to a gene: 2. CDR3 in amino acids: CASSIWGQGNQPQHF. The CDR3 nucleotides read TGTGCCAGTAGTATATGGGGACAGGGCAATCAGCCCCAGCATTTT. Combining the CDR3 with reference TRBV19 and TRBJ1-5 gives the whole variable domain DGGITQSPKYLFRKEGQNVTLSCEQNLNHDAMYWYRQDPGQGLRLIYYSQIVNDFQKGDIAEGYSVSREKKESFPLTVTSAQKNPTAFYLCASSIWGQGNQPQHFGDGTRLSIL.

The chain carries TRBV5-6 and TRBJ1-2; a possible D gene is TRBD1 (5 bases). Germline assignment: CDR1 SGHDT and CDR2 YYEEEE. The CDR3 extends over 14 amino acids. Trimming took off 7 bases at V and 4 bases at J, with 17 bases between the two ends. The CDR3 DNA reads as TGTGCCAGCCGGGGAACGGGGGTGGTCTATGGCTACACCTTC. It yields the protein CASRGTGVVYGYTF.

With respect to this clone: The same CDR3 also results from other DNA sequences found in this sample. This rearrangement joins TRBV5-1 to TRBJ1-6; possible D gene TRBD1, 6 bases. V shed 0 bases and J shed 7 bases, with 8 bases lying between them. The CDR3 loop spans 14 amino acids. Germline V gene data show CDR1 as SGHRS and CDR2 as YFSETQ. The CDR3 sequence is CASSLDTGNSPLHF. The DNA for the CDR3 is TGCGCCAGCAGCTTGGATACAGGGAATTCACCCCTCCACTTT.

This chain uses TRBV15 with TRBJ2-5, with TRBD2 matching 9 bases. The DNA end is a closer match to TRBJ2-7, so the J assignment may be wrong. There are 15 residues in the CDR3. From germline, CDR1 is LNHNV and CDR2 YYDKDF (reference sequence). CDR3 in amino acids: CATSRASGMYYEQYF. The CDR3 DNA reads TGTGCCACCAGCAGAGCTAGCGGGATGTACTACGAGCAGTACTTC.

This sequence joins TRBV6-5 and TRBJ2-1; perhaps D is TRBD1 or TRBD2 (5 bases each). The CDR3 is 14 residues long. V was shortened by 4 bases and J by 7 bases, with 14 bases between the two germline ends. Germline CDR1 and CDR2: MNHEY and SVGAGI. The DNA of the CDR3 is TGTGCCAGCAGTTTCGGCTCGAGGGGAAATGAGCAGTTCTTC. Protein product: CASSFGSRGNEQFF.

This chain links TRBV13 with TRBJ1-6; D unclear. The length of the CDR3 is 13 residues. V lost 5 bases and J lost 10, with 12 bases in between. The germline V gene has CDR1 PRHDT and CDR2 FYEKMQ (reference sequence). CDR3 in DNA: TGTGCCAGCAGCCGACGACTAGGCTCACCCCTCCACTTT. It encodes CASSRRLGSPLHF.

The table lists this clone with a few counts. The CDR3 DNA reads TGTGCCAGCAGCTTCTGGGACAGAGAGGACTACACCTTC. The encoded protein is CASSFWDREDYTF. This chain connects TRBV5-6 to TRBJ1-2; 7 nucleotides line up with TRBD1. The CDR3 spans 13 residues. V lost 2 bases, J lost 10 bases, and 8 bases stayed unmatched. CDR1 SGHDT and CDR2 YYEEEE come from the germline V gene.

The V and J genes are TRBV19 and TRBJ1-1, with a weak D call TRBD1 (5 bases). This CDR3 comprises 13 residues. Germline assignment: CDR1 LNHDA and CDR2 SQIVND (reference sequence). Trimming left V 3 bases short and J 10 bases short, with 15 bases between. The CDR3 sequence is CASSIAGDGGAFF. CDR3 DNA: TGTGCCAGTAGTATCGCTGGGGACGGGGGAGCTTTCTTT.

This clone was counted only a few times. The V gene is TRBV4-1, the J gene TRBJ2-6; 10 bases agree with TRBD2. Looked up from germline, CDR1 is MGHRA and CDR2 is YSYEKL. The V and J ends lost 3 bases and 0 bases, in that order; junction bases with no gene match: 8. The CDR3 runs to 19 residues. As DNA, the CDR3 is TGCGCCAGCAGCCACCTCGGACTAGCGGACCTCTCTGGGGCCAACGTCCTGACTTTC. Translated: CASSHLGLADLSGANVLTF.

The gene calls are TRBV13 and TRBJ2-7; 10 bases align to TRBD1. The germline V gene encodes CDR1 PRHDT and CDR2 FYEKMQ (reference sequence). Trimming removed 8 bases from V and 1 base from J; junction bases left unmatched: 2. CDR3 length: 13 residues. CDR3 amino acids: CASGGQGSYEQYF. The CDR3 DNA sequence: TGTGCCAGCGGGGGACAGGGGTCCTACGAGCAGTACTTC.

This chain links TRBV6-1 with TRBJ1-3; 8 bases are a match to TRBD1. Trimming at V came to 7 bases and at J to 2 bases, leaving 4 bases not matched to a gene. The CDR3 consists of 14 residues. From germline, CDR1 is MNHNS and CDR2 SASEGT. The CDR3 DNA reads TGTGCCAGCAAAGGACAGGGAGCTGGAAACACCATATATTTT. Protein product: CASKGQGAGNTIYF.

The rearrangement uses TRBV5-1 and TRBJ1-5, with D unclear. V was clipped by 0 bases and J by 5 bases, with 9 bases between them. Germline V CDR1 and CDR2: SGHRS, YFSETQ. The CDR3 contains 14 residues. CDR3 sequence reads: CASSLGRKDQPQHF. CDR3 in DNA: TGCGCCAGCAGCTTGGGTAGAAAAGATCAGCCCCAGCATTTT. Variable domain in full (rest from reference TRBV5-1 and TRBJ1-5): KAGVTQTPRYLIKTRGQQVTLSCSPISGHRSVSWYQQTPGQGLQFLFEYFSETQRNKGNFPGRFSGRQFSNSRSEMNVSTLELGDSALYLCASSLGRKDQPQHFGDGTRLSIL.

V and J are TRBV15 and TRBJ2-7; D gene unclear. Deletions cut 2 bases from V and 5 bases from J, with 10 bases between. The CDR3 loop spans 13 amino acids. Germline CDR1 and CDR2: LNHNV and YYDKDF (reference sequence). CDR3 in amino acids: CATSRTLVNEQYF. The CDR3 DNA reads as TGTGCCACCAGCAGAACCCTGGTTAACGAGCAGTACTTC. Full variable domain (remainder filled in from reference TRBV15 and TRBJ2-7): DAMVIQNPRYQVTQFGKPVTLSCSQTLNHNVMYWYQQKSSQAPKLLFHYYDKDFNNEADTPDNFQSRRPNTSFCFLDIRSPGLGDTAMYLCATSRTLVNEQYFGPGTRLTVT.

The rearrangement uses TRBV6-1 and TRBJ1-5; D might be TRBD1 (6 bases). The V gene's germline CDR1 is MNHNS and CDR2 SASEGT. The CDR3 totals 15 residues. V was shortened by 1 base and J by 6 bases, with 13 bases between the two germline ends. CDR3 sequence: CASSEGGAGSQPQHF. The CDR3, as DNA: TGTGCCAGCAGTGAAGGGGGGGCAGGCAGTCAGCCCCAGCATTTT.

CDR3 sequence: CASSERDSSGGYTF. The CDR3, as DNA: TGTGCCAGTAGCGAAAGGGACAGCTCCGGAGGCTACACCTTC. The rearrangement links TRBV19 to TRBJ1-2; 7 bases agree with TRBD1. The CDR3 has 14 residues. V gave up 6 bases and J gave up 8 bases; unmatched junction bases: 12. Germline-derived CDR1 and CDR2 are LNHDA and SQIVND (reference sequence). The whole variable domain, remainder taken from reference TRBV19 and TRBJ1-2, is DGGITQSPKYLFRKEGQNVTLSCEQNLNHDAMYWYRQDPGQGLRLIYYSQIVNDFQKGDIAEGYSVSREKKESFPLTVTSAQKNPTAFYLCASSERDSSGGYTFGSGTRLTVV.

This sequence joins TRBV21-1 and TRBJ1-1. TRBV21-1 is shown as a pseudogene. This CDR3 is built from 15 residues. The CDR3 protein is CASSNLGRTNTEAFF. DNA for the CDR3: TGTGCCAGCAGCAATCTAGGCCGCACAAACACTGAAGCTTTCTTT.

The genes are TRBV27 and TRBJ1-1; D may be TRBD1 (5 bases). The CDR3 has 13 amino acids. Germline-derived CDR1 and CDR2 are MNHEY and SMNVEV (reference sequence). The V and J ends lost 4 bases and 11 bases respectively, with 17 bases between them. CDR3 residues: CASSSRYGGMAFF. CDR3 bases: TGTGCCAGCAGTTCTCGCTACGGGGGGATGGCTTTCTTT.

The V gene is TRBV4-2, the J gene TRBJ2-1; D gene unclear. V lost 0 bases and J 4 bases, leaving 7 bases between the germline ends. Germline V gene data show CDR1 as LGHNA and CDR2 as YNFKEQ. The CDR3 has 14 residues. Here the CDR3 reads CASSQDRSYNEQFF. CDR3 nucleotides: TGTGCCAGCAGCCAAGATCGGAGTTACAATGAGCAGTTCTTC.

The V and J genes are TRBV7-2 and TRBJ1-1, with 7 bases identical to TRBD1. Germline V gives CDR1 SGHTA, CDR2 FQGNSA. CDR3 size: 15 residues. The J segment lost 5 bases and the V segment lost 5 bases, leaving 11 bases of the junction unmatched. In DNA, the CDR3 is TGTGCCAGCAGCCCGAGGGGACAGCCGGAGACTGAAGCTTTCTTT. It specifies CASSPRGQPETEAFF.